The clone carrying this TCR beta chain was seen a handful of times. The germline V gene encodes CDR1 MNHNS and CDR2 SASEGT. The CDR3 spans 14 residues. The J segment lost 2 bases and the V segment lost 3 bases, leaving 2 bases of the junction unmatched. This specimen comes from a study of regulatory T cells in long-lasting Graves disease. Time point indicated: newly diagnosed GD, antithyroid drugs for less than 3 months. Researchers made the TCR library from RNA that was extracted from PBMCs. HTBI primers from iRepertoire and Arm-PCR of CDR3 regions yielded the TCR beta libraries. One entry per CDR3 protein results from TCRdb running MiXCR on the multiplex PCR reads. The table has fewer than 550,000 distinct CDR3 sequences, approximately 16% seen once. These same records also appear under a second study, on T cells in Graves' hyperthyroidism and ophthalmopathy.

Sequences were derived from peripheral blood mononuclear cells (PBMCs), sampled at new diagnosis, from a patient treated with antithyroid drugs. The rearrangement joins TRBV6-1 to TRBJ2-7; TRBD2 agrees at 9 bases. This receptor was obtained from a woman aged 18-29 years with Graves disease. The CDR3 loop is CASSEAGGPYEQYF. CDR3 coding DNA: TGTGCCAGCAGTGAGGCGGGAGGGCCCTACGAGCAGTACTTC.